The following is a TCR beta chain sequence with its context. Its antigen is not known. This sample is drawn from a study of CD8+CD57+ T cells in acquired aplastic anemia. About the study: Isolated CD4+ and CD8+ cells, once sorted, yielded DNA averaging around 2.9 ug. Findings and limits, study-wide: The study identified roughly 29 CD8+ CDR3 sequences shared by patients and controls.

Genomic DNA provided the template from which TCR beta VDJ and CDR3 profiles were obtained. One entry per CDR3 protein, called by TCRdb with MiXCR from the reads. The data show 250,000 to 350,000 distinct CDR3 sequences, with 45% to 65% seen just once and 1.3% held by the top ten. CD8+CD57+ cell expansion, shown by flow cytometry, had occurred in the patients selected for sequencing. Severe acquired aplastic anemia was present in every patient. No patient had been given any therapy when blood was sampled. Specimen: sorted CD4+, CD8+, or CD8+CD57+ T cells (not recorded which) from PBMCs. This sequence was found in a human donor with aplastic anemia.

The CDR3 DNA reads TGTGCCAGCAGTGGCAGATCCTACAATGAGCAGTTCTTC. Translated, it gives CASSGRSYNEQFF. The V call is TRBV7-9, the J call TRBJ2-1; D unclear. This CDR3 spans 13 amino acids. CDR1 and CDR2 (germline): SEHNR, FQNEAQ (reference sequence). The V end was cut by 6 bases, the J end by 1 base, with 7 bases between. The full variable domain, in which reference TRBV7-9 and TRBJ2-1 provide the parts outside the CDR3, is DTGVSQNPRHKITKRGQNVTFRCDPISEHNRLYWYRQTLGQGPEFLTYFQNEAQLEKSRLLSDRFSAERPKGSFSTLEIQRTEQGDSAMYLCASSGRSYNEQFFGPGTRLTVL.